This T cell receptor (beta chain) appears in the sequencing data of a study of cytomegalovirus exposure and HLA in healthy donors. The PCR ran on 60 Vbeta and 13 Jbeta primers. Only in-frame clones appear in the TCRdb table, and some are missing; sequencing was by immunoSEQ multiplex PCR. The repertoire holds 45,000 to 70,000 clones, with about 80% as singletons. From germline, CDR1 is MNHEY and CDR2 SMNVEV (reference sequence). The V segment lost 3 bases and the J segment 4 bases; nucleotides outside the gene matches: 3. The CDR3 length is 14 residues. Specimen: PBMCs. This TCR was recovered from a man aged 50 or older in good health and CMV-seronegative. The rearrangement uses TRBV27 and TRBJ2-3; 8 bases agree with TRBD2. CDR3: CASSFSGSPDTQYF. DNA for the CDR3: TGTGCCAGCAGTTTCAGCGGGAGCCCAGATACGCAGTATTTT.